This T cell receptor (beta chain) appears in the sequencing data of a study of cytomegalovirus exposure and HLA in healthy donors. Study results and limitations: Later on, a genetic analysis was performed. It linked a missense variant in DCLRE1C with V- and J-gene trimming of TCR beta. According to a later analysis, donors in an Asian-associated ancestry cluster reportedly had fewer N-insertions than the roughly 660-donor mean. Per a later analysis, HLA-associated TCR beta chains showed more clonal expansion than other, equally common TCR beta chains.

This clone occurred once. Antigen: not known. Each donor was nominally healthy when sampled (though unrecorded immune exposures were likely). PCR amplification relied on 60 Vbeta primers (plus 13 Jbeta primers). Profiled with immunoSEQ multiplex PCR; TCRdb holds only in-frame clones, not every one. In the table there are more than 150,000 clones, 65% to 85% of which are singletons. CDR1 and CDR2 (germline): SGDLS, YYNGEE. The V and J ends lost 0 bases and 2 bases respectively, with 7 bases between them. The CDR3 is made up of 14 amino acids. The sequenced material came from PBMCs. The TCR sequence derives from a woman in her fifties or sixties in good health and CMV-seropositive. The rearrangement links TRBV9 to TRBJ2-3; tentatively, D is TRBD2 (6 bases). CDR3 in DNA: TGTGCCAGCAGCGTAGCTAGCGCCACAGATACGCAGTATTTT. The encoded protein is CASSVASATDTQYF.